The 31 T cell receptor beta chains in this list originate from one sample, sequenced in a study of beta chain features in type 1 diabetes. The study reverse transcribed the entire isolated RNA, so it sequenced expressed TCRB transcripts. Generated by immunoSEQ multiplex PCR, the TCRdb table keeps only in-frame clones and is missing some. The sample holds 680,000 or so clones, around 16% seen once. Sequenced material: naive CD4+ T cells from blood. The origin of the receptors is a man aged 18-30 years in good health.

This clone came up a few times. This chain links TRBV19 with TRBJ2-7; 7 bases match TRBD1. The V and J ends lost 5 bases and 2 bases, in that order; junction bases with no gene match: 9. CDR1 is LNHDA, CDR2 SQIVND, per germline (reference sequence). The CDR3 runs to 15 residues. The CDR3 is CASSPQGTVPYEQYF. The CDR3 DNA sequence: TGTGCCAGTAGTCCCCAGGGGACAGTGCCCTACGAGCAGTACTTC.

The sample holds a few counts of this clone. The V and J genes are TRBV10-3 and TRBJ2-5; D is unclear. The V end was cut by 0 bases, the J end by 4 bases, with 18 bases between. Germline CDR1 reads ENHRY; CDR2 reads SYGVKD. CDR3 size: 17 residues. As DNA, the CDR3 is TGTGCCATCAGTGAGTCCCGCTCCCGGGCACAACGAGAGACCCAGTACTTC. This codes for CAISESRSRAQRETQYF.

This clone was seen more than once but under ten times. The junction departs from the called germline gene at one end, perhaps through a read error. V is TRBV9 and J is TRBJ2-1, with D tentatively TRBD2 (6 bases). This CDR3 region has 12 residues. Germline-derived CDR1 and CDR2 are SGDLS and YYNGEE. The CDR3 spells CASTHGGLFPIF. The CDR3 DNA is TGTGCCAGCACCCATGGGGGGTTGTTCCCAATCTTC.

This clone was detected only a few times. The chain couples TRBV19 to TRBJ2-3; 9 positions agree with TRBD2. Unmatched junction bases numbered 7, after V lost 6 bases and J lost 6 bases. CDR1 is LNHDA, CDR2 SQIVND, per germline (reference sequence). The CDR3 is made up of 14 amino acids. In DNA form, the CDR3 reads TGTGCCAGTAGGATTAGCGGGGGCGGGGATACGCAGTATTTT. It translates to CASRISGGGDTQYF.

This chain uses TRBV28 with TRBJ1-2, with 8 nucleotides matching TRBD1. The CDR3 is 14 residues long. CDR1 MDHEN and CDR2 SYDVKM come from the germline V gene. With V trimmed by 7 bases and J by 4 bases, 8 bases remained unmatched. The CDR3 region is CASTQTGGGYGYTF. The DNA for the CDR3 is TGTGCCAGCACCCAAACAGGGGGGGGCTATGGCTACACCTTC.

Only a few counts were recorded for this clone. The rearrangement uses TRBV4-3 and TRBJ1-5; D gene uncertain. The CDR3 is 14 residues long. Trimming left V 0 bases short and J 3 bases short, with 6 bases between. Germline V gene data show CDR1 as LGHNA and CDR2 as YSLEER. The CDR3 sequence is CASSQEGYNQPQHF. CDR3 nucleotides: TGCGCCAGCAGCCAAGAGGGGTACAATCAGCCCCAGCATTTT.

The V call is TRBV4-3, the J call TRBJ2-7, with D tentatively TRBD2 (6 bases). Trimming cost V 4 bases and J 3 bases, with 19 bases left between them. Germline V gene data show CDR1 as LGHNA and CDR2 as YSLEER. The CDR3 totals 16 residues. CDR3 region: CASSLTPNGGNYEQYF. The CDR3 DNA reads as TGCGCCAGCAGCCTCACCCCAAACGGGGGAAACTACGAGCAGTACTTC.

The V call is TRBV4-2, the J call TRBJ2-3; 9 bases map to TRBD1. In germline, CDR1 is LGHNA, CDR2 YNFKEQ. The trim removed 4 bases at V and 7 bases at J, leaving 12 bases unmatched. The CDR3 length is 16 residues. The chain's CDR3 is CASSPTGDRVGYTQYF. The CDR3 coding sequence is TGTGCCAGCAGCCCCACTGGGGACAGGGTAGGGTATACGCAGTATTTT.

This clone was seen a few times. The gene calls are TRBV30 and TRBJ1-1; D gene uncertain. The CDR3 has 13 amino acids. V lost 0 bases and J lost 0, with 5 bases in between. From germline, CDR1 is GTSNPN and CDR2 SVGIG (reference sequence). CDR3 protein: CAWSVQLNTEAFF. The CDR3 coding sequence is TGTGCCTGGAGTGTACAGTTGAACACTGAAGCTTTCTTT.

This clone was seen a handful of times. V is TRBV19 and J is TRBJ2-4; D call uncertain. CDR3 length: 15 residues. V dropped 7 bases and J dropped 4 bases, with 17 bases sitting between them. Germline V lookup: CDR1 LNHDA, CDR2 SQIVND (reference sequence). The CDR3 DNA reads TGTGCCAGTATGGAGCAGACACTCGGAAAAAACATTCAGTACTTC. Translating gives CASMEQTLGKNIQYF.

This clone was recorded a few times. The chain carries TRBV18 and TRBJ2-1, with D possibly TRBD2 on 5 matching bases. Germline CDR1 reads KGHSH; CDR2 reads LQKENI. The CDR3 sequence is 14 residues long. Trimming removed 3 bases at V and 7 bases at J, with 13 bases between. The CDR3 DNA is TGTGCCAGCTCACCCCAAGAGGGCCCGAATGAGCAGTTCTTC. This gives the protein CASSPQEGPNEQFF. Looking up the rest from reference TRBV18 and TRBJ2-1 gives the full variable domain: NAGVMQNPRHLVRRRGQEARLRCSPMKGHSHVYWYRQLPEEGLKFMVYLQKENIIDESGMPKERFSAEFPKEGPSILRIQQVVRGDSAAYFCASSPQEGPNEQFFGPGTRLTVL.

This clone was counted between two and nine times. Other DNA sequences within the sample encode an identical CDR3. This CDR3 reads CASDRGTEAFF. The DNA of the CDR3 is TGTGCCAGCGACCGGGGCACTGAAGCTTTCTTT. The J gene is TRBJ1-1, the V gene TRBV6-6; D is ambiguous. Germline V gives CDR1 MNHNY, CDR2 SVGAGI (reference sequence). Trimming removed 8 bases at V and 4 bases at J, with 8 bases between. The CDR3 extends over 11 amino acids.

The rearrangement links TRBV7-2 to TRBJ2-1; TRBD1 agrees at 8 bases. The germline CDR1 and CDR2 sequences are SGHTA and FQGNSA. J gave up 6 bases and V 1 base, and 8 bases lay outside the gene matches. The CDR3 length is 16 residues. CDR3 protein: CASSLGPGQVINEQFF. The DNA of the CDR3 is TGTGCCAGCAGCTTAGGACCGGGACAGGTGATCAATGAGCAGTTCTTC. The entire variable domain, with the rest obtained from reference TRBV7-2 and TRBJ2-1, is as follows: GAGVSQSPSNKVTEKGKDVELRCDPISGHTALYWYRQSLGQGLEFLIYFQGNSAPDKSGLPSDRFSAERTGGSVSTLTIQRTQQEDSAVYLCASSLGPGQVINEQFFGPGTRLTVL.

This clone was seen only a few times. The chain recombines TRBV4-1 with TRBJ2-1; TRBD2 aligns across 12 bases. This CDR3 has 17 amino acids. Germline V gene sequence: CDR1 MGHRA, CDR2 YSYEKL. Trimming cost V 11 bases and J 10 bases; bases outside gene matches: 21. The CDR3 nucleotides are TGCGCCTCCAAGCGCTCGGGGCTAGCGGGGGGGCTAGGAGAGCAGTTCTTC. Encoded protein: CASKRSGLAGGLGEQFF.

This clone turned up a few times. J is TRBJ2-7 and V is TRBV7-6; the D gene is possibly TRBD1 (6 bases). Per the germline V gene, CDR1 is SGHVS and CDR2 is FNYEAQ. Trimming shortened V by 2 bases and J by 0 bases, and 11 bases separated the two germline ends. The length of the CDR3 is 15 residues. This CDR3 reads CASSLITGSSYEQYF. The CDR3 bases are TGTGCCAGCAGCTTAATAACAGGGAGCTCCTACGAGCAGTACTTC.

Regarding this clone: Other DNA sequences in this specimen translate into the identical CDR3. The CDR3 DNA sequence: TGTGCCAGCAGCTTCCGGGACAGAGCCTACGAGCAGTACTTC. Amino acid sequence: CASSFRDRAYEQYF. This chain uses TRBV7-2 with TRBJ2-7; the match to TRBD1 covers 7 bases. CDR3 length: 14 amino acids. After removal of 3 bases from V and 2 bases from J, the junction contained 4 bases not matched to a gene. CDR1 and CDR2 from the germline V gene are SGHTA and FQGNSA.

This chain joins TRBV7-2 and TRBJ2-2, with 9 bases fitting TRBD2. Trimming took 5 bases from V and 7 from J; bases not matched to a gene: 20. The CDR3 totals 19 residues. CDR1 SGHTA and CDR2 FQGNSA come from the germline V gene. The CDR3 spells CASSHPGRGRALKVGELFF. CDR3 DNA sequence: TGTGCCAGCAGCCATCCGGGGCGCGGGAGGGCCCTTAAGGTCGGGGAGCTGTTTTTT.

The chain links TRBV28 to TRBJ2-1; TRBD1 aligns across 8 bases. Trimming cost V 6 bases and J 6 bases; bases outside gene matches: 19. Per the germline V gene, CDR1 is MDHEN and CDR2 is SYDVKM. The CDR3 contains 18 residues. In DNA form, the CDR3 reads TGTGCCAGCAGCTCCGGACAGGGCGGGCCACTTATTCGCAATGAGCAGTTCTTC. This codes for CASSSGQGGPLIRNEQFF.

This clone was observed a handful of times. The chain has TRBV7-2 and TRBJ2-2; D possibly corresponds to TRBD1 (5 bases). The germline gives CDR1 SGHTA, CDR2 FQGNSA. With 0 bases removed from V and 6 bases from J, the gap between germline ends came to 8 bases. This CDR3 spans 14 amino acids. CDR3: CASSLAREAGELFF. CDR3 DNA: TGTGCCAGCAGCTTAGCCAGGGAAGCCGGGGAGCTGTTTTTT. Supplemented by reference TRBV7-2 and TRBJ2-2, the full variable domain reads GAGVSQSPSNKVTEKGKDVELRCDPISGHTALYWYRQSLGQGLEFLIYFQGNSAPDKSGLPSDRFSAERTGGSVSTLTIQRTQQEDSAVYLCASSLAREAGELFFGEGSRLTVL.

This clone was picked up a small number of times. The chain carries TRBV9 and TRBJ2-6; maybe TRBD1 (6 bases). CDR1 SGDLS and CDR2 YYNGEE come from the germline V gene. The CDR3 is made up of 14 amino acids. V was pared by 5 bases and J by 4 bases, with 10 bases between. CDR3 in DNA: TGTGCCAGCAGTCAGGGGTCCGGGGCCAACGTCCTGACTTTC. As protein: CASSQGSGANVLTF.

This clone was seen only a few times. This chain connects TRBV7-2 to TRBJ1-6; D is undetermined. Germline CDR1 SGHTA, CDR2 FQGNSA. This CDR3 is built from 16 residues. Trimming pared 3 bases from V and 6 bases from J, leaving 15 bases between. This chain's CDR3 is CASSFEWGRGNSPLHF. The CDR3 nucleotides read TGTGCCAGCAGCTTCGAATGGGGAAGAGGTAATTCACCCCTCCACTTT.

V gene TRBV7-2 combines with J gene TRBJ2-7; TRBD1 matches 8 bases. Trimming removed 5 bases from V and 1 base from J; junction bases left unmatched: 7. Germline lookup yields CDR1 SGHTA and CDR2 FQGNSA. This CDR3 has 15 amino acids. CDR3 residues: CASSTARGPSYEQYF. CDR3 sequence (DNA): TGTGCCAGCAGCACCGCCAGGGGGCCGTCCTACGAGCAGTACTTC.

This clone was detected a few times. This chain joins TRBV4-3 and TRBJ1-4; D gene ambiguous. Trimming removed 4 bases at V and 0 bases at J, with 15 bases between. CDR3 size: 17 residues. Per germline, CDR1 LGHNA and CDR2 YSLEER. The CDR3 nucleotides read TGCGCCAGCAGCCCCCAGAGTGTTCCCGCAACTAATGAAAAACTGTTTTTT. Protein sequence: CASSPQSVPATNEKLFF.

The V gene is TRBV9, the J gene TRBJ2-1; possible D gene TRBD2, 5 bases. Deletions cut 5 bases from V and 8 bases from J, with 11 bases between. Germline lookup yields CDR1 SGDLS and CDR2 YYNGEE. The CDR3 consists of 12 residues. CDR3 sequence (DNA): TGTGCCAGCAGTCGGATCGGGGATGAGCAGTTCTTC. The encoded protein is CASSRIGDEQFF.

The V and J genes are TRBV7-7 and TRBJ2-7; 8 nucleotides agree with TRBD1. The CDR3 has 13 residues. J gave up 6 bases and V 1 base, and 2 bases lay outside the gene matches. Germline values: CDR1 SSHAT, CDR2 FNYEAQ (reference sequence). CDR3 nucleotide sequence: TGTGCCAGCAGCTTAGACAGGGGGTCCGAGCAGTACTTC. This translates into CASSLDRGSEQYF.

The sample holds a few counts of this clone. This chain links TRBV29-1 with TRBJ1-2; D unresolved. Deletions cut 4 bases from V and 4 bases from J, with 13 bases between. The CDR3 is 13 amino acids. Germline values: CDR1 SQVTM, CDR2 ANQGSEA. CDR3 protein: CSVVSRMSYGYTF. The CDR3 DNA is TGCAGCGTTGTATCCAGGATGAGCTATGGCTACACCTTC.

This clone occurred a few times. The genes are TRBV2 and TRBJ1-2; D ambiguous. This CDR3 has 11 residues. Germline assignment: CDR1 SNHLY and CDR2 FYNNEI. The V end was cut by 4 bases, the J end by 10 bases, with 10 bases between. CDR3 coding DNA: TGTGCCAGCAGTGTATCAAGCGACTACACCTTC. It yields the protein CASSVSSDYTF.

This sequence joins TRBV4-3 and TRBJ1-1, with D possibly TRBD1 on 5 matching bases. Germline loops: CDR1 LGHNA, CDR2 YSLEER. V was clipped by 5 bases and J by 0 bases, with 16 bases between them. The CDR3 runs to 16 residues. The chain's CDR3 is CASSVGYRLMNTEAFF. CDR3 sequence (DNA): TGCGCCAGCAGCGTAGGTTACAGGTTAATGAACACTGAAGCTTTCTTT.

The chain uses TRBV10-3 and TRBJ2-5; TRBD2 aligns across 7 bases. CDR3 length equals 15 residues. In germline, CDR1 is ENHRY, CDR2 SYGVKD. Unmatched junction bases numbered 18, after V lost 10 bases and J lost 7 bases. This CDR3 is CASGGDLQERGTQYF. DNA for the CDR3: TGTGCCAGCGGGGGAGACTTACAAGAAAGGGGGACCCAGTACTTC.

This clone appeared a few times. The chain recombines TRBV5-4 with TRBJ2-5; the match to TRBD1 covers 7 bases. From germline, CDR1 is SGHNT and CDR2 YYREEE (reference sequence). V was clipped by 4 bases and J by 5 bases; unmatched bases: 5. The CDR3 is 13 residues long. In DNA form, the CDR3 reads TGTGCCAGCAGCGACCCCAGGGGGGAGACCCAGTACTTC. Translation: CASSDPRGETQYF.

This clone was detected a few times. CDR3 bases: TGCGCCAGCAGCTTACTAGCAGTGAACACCGGGGAGCTGTTTTTT. Its protein product is CASSLLAVNTGELFF. The chain joins TRBV5-1 to TRBJ2-2; possible D gene TRBD2, 6 bases. Germline CDR1 reads SGHRS; CDR2 reads YFSETQ. V was shortened by 2 bases and J by 1 base, with 9 bases between the two germline ends. The CDR3 length is 15 residues.